The present entry profiles one T cell receptor (beta chain) with its context. No antigen is known for it. The data belong to a study of OX40 agonist ivuxolimab in advanced cancers. Study background: Melanoma, hepatocellular carcinoma, head and neck or renal cell cancer occurred in dose-escalation patients. The study's findings and limits: Normalized T-cell clonal expansion was also low in a subset of nonresponders.

TCRdb's table, derived via immunoSEQ multiplex PCR, lists solely in-frame clones and lacks some. The sample gives about 82,000 clones, about 91% of which show up once; roughly 2% is in the top ten. The origin of this receptor is an adult with an advanced solid tumor such as melanoma, head and neck, liver or kidney cancer. Specimen: CD4+ or CD8+ T cells sorted from blood, collected in a trial of the OX40 agonist ivuxolimab.

For the CDR3, the DNA is TGTGCCAGCTCACCACCGTCCCAGGGAGAGCAGTACTTC. Its protein is CASSPPSQGEQYF. The chain combines TRBV18 with TRBJ2-7; possible D gene TRBD1, 5 bases. The CDR3 is 13 amino acids. V was shortened by 0 bases and J by 7 bases, with 10 bases between the two germline ends. CDR1 KGHSH and CDR2 LQKENI come from the germline V gene.